Here is one T cell receptor beta chain with its context. Its binding antigen is unknown. No per-base quality is available; no much larger clone lies one base away. This sample stems from a study of blood T cell repertoires in COVID-19 (dated by TCRdb to the early 2020s). Turning to the overall study: The collaborator samples originated in the United States, Italy and Spain and spanned the acute and convalescent phases of COVID-19. The material from the prospective study consisted of cDNA or gDNA derived from T cells, B-cell-depleted T cells, or PBMCs. Subjects who had been exposed to COVID-19, were actively infected with it, or had recovered from it provided the deeply sampled blood TCRbeta repertoires that made up the dataset. A freely available public database, intended as a resource for researchers studying the immune response to SARS-CoV-2, is where the repertoires were released. The samples were drawn from two sources: the first 160 participants of the ongoing ImmuneRACE study, and fewer than 1,500 subjects contributed by 6 global collaborators. Sample metadata almost always included a de-identified subject ID, COVID-19 status, age in years and sex. Where HLA class I and class II types were available, the types were taken from metadata supplied by the sample provider, not from assay-based typing.

Overall results and qualifications from the work: The amount of clinical and demographic metadata varied by source and participant and was provided uncurated.

The CDR3 goes from the cysteine to the phenylalanine over 16 residues. Only CDR3 DNA remains: 48 bases, in frame from the first base. CDR1 and CDR2 (LGHNA, YNFKEQ) derive from the germline V gene. For this chain, trimming is 2 bases at the V end and 3 bases at the J end, and the number of junction bases without a gene match is 6. The collaborating institutions used their own protocols to collect whole blood in K2EDTA tubes. Collaborator samples were shipped for TCRbeta analysis as frozen whole blood, isolated PBMCs, or DNA extracted from either sample type. The immunoSEQ Assay, a bias-controlled multiplex PCR, was used to amplify TCRbeta CDR3 regions from genomic DNA. The source study handled its data this way. Nucleated cell counts per sample were estimated from amplification of reference gene primers within the assay. To quantify the absolute abundance of each unique TCRbeta CDR3 rearrangement, sequence reads were collapsed and filtered. For each sample, productive Simpson clonality was calculated as the square root of Simpson's diversity index over productive rearrangements. This is the immuneACCESS table as TCRdb keeps it, with only in-frame sequences that have V and J called. A part of the clones is gone; compared with another copy, unresolved V genes explain less than half, and the rest is unexplained. V, J and clone size are taken as reported in that table, and D and trimming were inferred from the DNA itself. Within this sample are 100,000 or so clones, with roughly 84% of them counted one time only. The ten biggest clones cover roughly 2% of the sample.

The TCR comes from a man aged 65 to 79 with active or convalescent COVID-19. In this chain, TRBV4-2 is recombined with TRBJ1-2; 10 junctional bases match TRBD1. Sample: peripheral blood. The encoded CDR3 is CASSQTGTGDDYGYTF. The sequenced DNA is TGTGCCAGCAGCCAAACCGGGACAGGGGACGACTATGGCTACACCTTC.